These 26 T cell receptor beta chains were sequenced from one sample in a study of human T cells and chemical hapten exposure. Time point reported: pre-sensitization, week 0. Treatment given: therapeutic diphenylcyclopropenone sensitization with weekly scalp DPC. TCRdb re-analysed the RACE reads in MiXCR, keeping a single row per CDR3 protein. The profile shows around 92,000 distinct CDR3 sequences, under 14% of them singletons. Sample: whole blood, taken in connection with sensitization to the hapten diphenylcyclopropenone (DPC). All receptors derive from a woman aged 55-75 years with alopecia areata. Some clones in this sample may be carry-over from other donors' samples.

This clonotype was counted ten times or more. The chain uses TRBV5-1 and TRBJ2-5; 12 bases match TRBD2. The junction had 9 bases not matched to a gene; V was cut back by 7 bases and J by 2 bases. Germline CDR1 and CDR2: SGHRS and YFSETQ. CDR3 size: 16 residues. Here the CDR3 reads CASGLGLAGEQETQYF. In DNA form, the CDR3 reads TGCGCCAGCGGATTGGGACTAGCGGGCGAACAAGAGACCCAGTACTTC.

The gene calls are TRBV4-1 and TRBJ1-3; possible D gene TRBD1, 6 bases. CDR3 length: 18 amino acids. CDR1 is MGHRA and CDR2 is YSYEKL in the germline V gene. V was trimmed by 4 bases and J by 0 bases, leaving 19 bases between them. The CDR3 sequence is CASSPPSPTDSSGNTIYF. As DNA, the CDR3 is TGCGCCAGCAGCCCTCCCTCTCCGACGGACAGCTCTGGAAACACCATATATTTT.

The genes are TRBV29-1 and TRBJ1-1; D perhaps matches TRBD1 (5 bases). This CDR3 is 12 amino acids long. V lost 6 bases to trimming and J lost 10 bases, with 18 bases between them. CDR1 is SQVTM, CDR2 ANQGSEA, per germline. In nucleotides, the CDR3 is TGCAGCGTGGGCGCCTTCTCTAGGGGAGCTTTCTTT. Translated, it gives CSVGAFSRGAFF.

This clonotype was detected many times. This chain uses TRBV5-1 with TRBJ1-1, with D unclear. V lost 4 bases, J lost 2 bases, and 15 bases lay in between. The CDR3 runs to 15 residues. Germline CDR1 reads SGHRS; CDR2 reads YFSETQ. CDR3 coding DNA: TGCGCCAGCAGCCCGGGTGTGTCAGGTAACACTGAAGCTTTCTTT. This sequence encodes CASSPGVSGNTEAFF.

This clonotype has ten or more counts. The chain joins TRBV21-1 to TRBJ1-2; the table's D call, TRBD1, has no DNA check behind it. TRBV21-1 counts as a pseudogene. This CDR3 has 17 amino acids. CDR3 DNA: TGTGCCAGCAGCAACCGGGACAGGGGGCTCACTAACTATGGCTACACCTTC. Encoded protein: CASSNRDRGLTNYGYTF.

The table lists this clonotype with many counts. V usage is TRBV7-9 and J usage is TRBJ1-2; 7 bases fit TRBD1. Germline CDR1 and CDR2: SEHNR and FQNEAQ (reference sequence). This CDR3 comprises 19 residues. The V segment lost 7 bases and the J segment 0 bases; nucleotides outside the gene matches: 20. CDR3: CASTGWTGPWGVANYGYTF. The CDR3 DNA sequence: TGTGCCAGCACCGGTTGGACAGGACCCTGGGGGGTGGCTAACTATGGCTACACCTTC.

This clonotype was counted ten times or more. The genes are TRBV2 and TRBJ2-3, with D perhaps TRBD1 or TRBD2 (5 bases each). Looked up from germline, CDR1 is SNHLY and CDR2 is FYNNEI. The CDR3 has 14 residues. V dropped 6 bases and J dropped 0 bases, with 10 bases sitting between them. CDR3 in amino acids: CASRPGPSTDTQYF. CDR3 DNA: TGTGCCAGCAGGCCGGGACCCAGCACAGATACGCAGTATTTT. The whole variable domain, remainder taken from reference TRBV2 and TRBJ2-3, is EPEVTQTPSHQVTQMGQEVILRCVPISNHLYFYWYRQILGQKVEFLVSFYNNEISEKSEIFDDQFSVERPDGSNFTLKIRSTKLEDSAMYFCASRPGPSTDTQYFGPGTRLTVL.

This clonotype came up a few times. The gene calls are TRBV6-6 and TRBJ2-1; 8 bases align to TRBD1. Germline lookup yields CDR1 MNHNY and CDR2 SVGAGI (reference sequence). CDR3 length equals 15 residues. With 2 bases clipped from V and 1 base from J, the junction kept 1 base outside the gene matches. Here the CDR3 DNA reads TGTGCCAGCAGTTACAGGACAGGGTCCTACAATGAGCAGTTCTTC. Protein: CASSYRTGSYNEQFF.

The chain joins TRBV11-2 to TRBJ1-2; 10 bases are a match to TRBD1. CDR1 and CDR2 (germline): SGHAT, FQNNGV. The ends lost 3 bases at V and 7 bases at J; junction bases unmatched: 2. This CDR3 is 13 amino acids long. Here the CDR3 DNA reads TGTGCCAGCAGCTTCGGACAGGGGGGTGGCTACACCTTC. This gives the protein CASSFGQGGGYTF.

The J gene is TRBJ2-6, the V gene TRBV5-1, with a weak D call TRBD1 (6 bases). Trimming removed 7 bases at V and 0 bases at J, with 14 bases between. The CDR3 has 16 residues. Germline V gene lookup returns CDR1 SGHRS and CDR2 YFSETQ. Here the CDR3 DNA reads TGCGCCAGCGGGAGACCGACAGGCTCTGGGGCCAACGTCCTGACTTTC. Encoded protein: CASGRPTGSGANVLTF.

This rearrangement joins TRBV5-4 to TRBJ2-1; 14 nucleotides align to TRBD2. Trimming at V came to 6 bases and at J to 4 bases, leaving 18 bases not matched to a gene. The CDR3 runs 20 residues. Germline V gene data show CDR1 as SGHNT and CDR2 as YYREEE (reference sequence). The CDR3 spells CASTQAGTSGGSRSYNEQFF. Here the CDR3 DNA reads TGTGCCAGCACCCAAGCCGGGACTAGCGGGGGCTCGAGGTCGTACAATGAGCAGTTCTTC.

The V and J genes are TRBV7-6 and TRBJ1-5, with 11 positions matching TRBD1. Germline trimming cut 4 bases from V and 6 bases from J; bases unmatched to any gene: 11. The CDR3 is 17 residues long. CDR1 is SGHVS and CDR2 is FNYEAQ in the germline V gene. CDR3 sequence: CASSSGQGARRGQPQHF. CDR3 nucleotides: TGTGCCAGCAGCTCTGGACAGGGGGCGCGGAGGGGTCAGCCCCAGCATTTT.

This clonotype was recorded many times. The chain is built from TRBV27 and TRBJ2-7; 8 bases line up with TRBD1. The CDR3 has 13 amino acids. The junction had 2 bases not matched to a gene; V was cut back by 3 bases and J by 4 bases. Germline assignment: CDR1 MNHEY and CDR2 SMNVEV (reference sequence). The CDR3 here is CASSFGDRYEQYF. The CDR3 region has the DNA TGTGCCAGCAGTTTTGGGGACAGGTACGAGCAGTACTTC.

This clonotype was seen a few times. CDR3 amino acids: CASSLEPDARNQPQHF. The CDR3 DNA is TGTGCCAGCAGCTTAGAACCAGACGCCAGAAATCAGCCCCAGCATTTT. The gene calls are TRBV7-9 and TRBJ1-5; D ambiguous. From germline, CDR1 is SEHNR and CDR2 FQNEAQ (reference sequence). Trimming took off 1 base at V and 4 bases at J, with 14 bases between the two ends. This CDR3 comprises 16 residues.

This clonotype was seen only a few times. The chain recombines TRBV7-9 with TRBJ1-2; 9 bases line up with TRBD1. V was clipped by 5 bases and J by 8 bases; unmatched bases: 3. The CDR3 is 12 amino acids. CDR1 and CDR2 from the germline V gene are SEHNR and FQNEAQ (reference sequence). The CDR3: CASSRDREGYTF. In DNA form, the CDR3 reads TGTGCCAGCAGCCGGGACAGGGAGGGCTACACCTTC.

In this sample, this clonotype turned up many times. V gene TRBV11-2 combines with J gene TRBJ1-2, with TRBD1 identical over 7 bases. The V gene end was trimmed by 4 bases and the J gene end by 5 bases; junction bases not matched to a gene: 1. Germline V gene sequence: CDR1 SGHAT, CDR2 FQNNGV. The CDR3 runs 12 residues. Written as DNA, the CDR3 is TGTGCCAGCAGCTCACAGGGGTATGGCTACACCTTC. Its translation is CASSSQGYGYTF.

This chain joins TRBV7-6 and TRBJ2-7; D gene uncertain. V lost 2 bases and J lost 6, with 17 bases in between. Germline V gives CDR1 SGHVS, CDR2 FNYEAQ. CDR3 length: 15 residues. The CDR3 here is CASSLSVPQTSEQYF. CDR3 bases: TGTGCCAGCAGCTTATCCGTACCACAAACCTCCGAGCAGTACTTC.

The chain joins TRBV12-5 to TRBJ2-1; D perhaps matches TRBD1 (6 bases). Germline V lookup: CDR1 LGHNT, CDR2 FRNRAP. The ends were cut back, 5 bases at V and 6 bases at J, with 8 bases in the middle. The CDR3 extends over 12 amino acids. CDR3 residues: CASGTGTNEQFF. CDR3 bases: TGTGCTAGTGGTACAGGGACCAATGAGCAGTTCTTC.

The V and J genes are TRBV5-1 and TRBJ2-6, with unresolved D. The CDR3 length is 15 residues. Trimming took off 4 bases at V and 0 bases at J, with 8 bases between the two ends. Looked up from germline, CDR1 is SGHRS and CDR2 is YFSETQ. This CDR3 is CASSAGNSGANVLTF. The CDR3 DNA follows: TGCGCCAGCAGCGCAGGAAACTCTGGGGCCAACGTCCTGACTTTC.

At least ten counts were recorded for this clonotype. The chain is built from TRBV18 and TRBJ1-3; D unresolved. Per the germline V gene, CDR1 is KGHSH and CDR2 is LQKENI. The CDR3 covers 14 residues. V was clipped by 5 bases and J by 0 bases, with 8 bases between them. The CDR3 bases are TGTGCCAGCTCAGAGGGAATCTCTGGAAACACCATATATTTT. The encoded protein is CASSEGISGNTIYF.

The V gene is TRBV4-2, the J gene TRBJ2-6; no firm D call. Trimming shortened V by 7 bases and J by 0 bases, and 10 bases separated the two germline ends. CDR3 length: 15 amino acids. In germline, CDR1 is LGHNA, CDR2 YNFKEQ. The CDR3 sequence: CASTLFLSGANVLTF. As DNA, the CDR3 is TGTGCCAGCACCCTTTTCCTCTCTGGGGCCAACGTCCTGACTTTC.

This clonotype was observed a few times. The chain combines TRBV29-1 with TRBJ2-3; the match to TRBD1 covers 7 bases. The CDR3 loop spans 13 amino acids. The germline gives CDR1 SQVTM, CDR2 ANQGSEA. V was clipped by 4 bases and J by 4 bases; unmatched bases: 5. This CDR3 is CSVVRQGADTQYF. DNA of the CDR3: TGCAGCGTTGTTCGGCAGGGGGCAGATACGCAGTATTTT.

This clonotype came up many times. This sequence joins TRBV18 and TRBJ2-3; D gene uncertain. The CDR3 is 13 amino acids. Deletions cut 2 bases from V and 6 bases from J, with 9 bases between. Looked up from germline, CDR1 is KGHSH and CDR2 is LQKENI. CDR3 nucleotides: TGTGCCAGCTCACCAGGGCTCGCTGATACGCAGTATTTT. Protein: CASSPGLADTQYF.

This clonotype was counted ten times or more. The rearrangement links TRBV6-1 to TRBJ1-1; 8 bases agree with TRBD1. V lost 5 bases, J lost 1 base, and 6 bases stayed unmatched. There are 15 residues in the CDR3. Germline V CDR1 and CDR2: MNHNS, SASEGT. The CDR3 DNA reads as TGTGCCAGCAGTTCGACGGACAGGGCGAACACTGAAGCTTTCTTT. Its protein product is CASSSTDRANTEAFF.

This clonotype was observed at least ten times. The chain links TRBV11-2 to TRBJ1-4, with 7 bases identical to TRBD1. V shed 1 base and J 11 bases; nucleotides not matched to a gene: 10. This CDR3 is built from 15 residues. CDR1 and CDR2 from the germline V gene are SGHAT and FQNNGV. Here the CDR3 DNA reads TGTGCCAGCAGCTTAGCCGTTCAGGGGGTGGAGAAACTGTTTTTT. This gives the protein CASSLAVQGVEKLFF.

This clonotype has only a few counts. The genes are TRBV20-1 and TRBJ2-3; tentative D call: TRBD2 (5 bases). The CDR3 spans 13 residues. Trimming removed 6 bases from V and 3 bases from J, with 13 bases in between. Per germline, CDR1 DFQATT and CDR2 SNEGSKA (reference sequence). The CDR3 spells CSAPRSGTDTQYF. The CDR3 DNA is TGCAGTGCCCCGCGGAGCGGTACAGATACGCAGTATTTT.